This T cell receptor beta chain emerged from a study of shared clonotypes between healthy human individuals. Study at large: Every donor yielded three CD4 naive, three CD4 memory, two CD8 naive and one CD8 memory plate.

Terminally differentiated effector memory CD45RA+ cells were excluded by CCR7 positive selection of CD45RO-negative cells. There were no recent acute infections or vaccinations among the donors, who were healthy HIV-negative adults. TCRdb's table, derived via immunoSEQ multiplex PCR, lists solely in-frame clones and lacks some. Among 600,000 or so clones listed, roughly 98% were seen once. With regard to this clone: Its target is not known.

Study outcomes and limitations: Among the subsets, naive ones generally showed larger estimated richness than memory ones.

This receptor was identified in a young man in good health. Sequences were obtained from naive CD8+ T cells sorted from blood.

The CDR3 region is CASSAGTISYEQYF. DNA of the CDR3: TGTGCCAGCAGCGCCGGGACAATCTCCTACGAGCAGTACTTC. The rearrangement uses TRBV5-5 and TRBJ2-7; TRBD1 might be the D (6 bases). Trimming took 4 bases from V and 0 from J, leaving 11 bases between them. Germline V gives CDR1 SGHKS, CDR2 YYEKEE (reference sequence). The CDR3 length is 14 residues.